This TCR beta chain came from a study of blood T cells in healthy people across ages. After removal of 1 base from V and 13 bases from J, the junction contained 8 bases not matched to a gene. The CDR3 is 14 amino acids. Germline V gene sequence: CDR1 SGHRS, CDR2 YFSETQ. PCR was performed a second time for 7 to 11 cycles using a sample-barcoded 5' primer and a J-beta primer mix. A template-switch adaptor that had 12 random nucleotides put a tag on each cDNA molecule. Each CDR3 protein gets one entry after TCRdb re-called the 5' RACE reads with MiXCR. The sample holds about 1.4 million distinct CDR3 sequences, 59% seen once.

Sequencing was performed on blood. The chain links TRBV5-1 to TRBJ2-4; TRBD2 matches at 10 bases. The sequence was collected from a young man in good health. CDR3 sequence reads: CASSLTSGTREQYF. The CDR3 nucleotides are TGCGCCAGCAGCTTGACTAGCGGGACGAGGGAGCAGTACTTC.